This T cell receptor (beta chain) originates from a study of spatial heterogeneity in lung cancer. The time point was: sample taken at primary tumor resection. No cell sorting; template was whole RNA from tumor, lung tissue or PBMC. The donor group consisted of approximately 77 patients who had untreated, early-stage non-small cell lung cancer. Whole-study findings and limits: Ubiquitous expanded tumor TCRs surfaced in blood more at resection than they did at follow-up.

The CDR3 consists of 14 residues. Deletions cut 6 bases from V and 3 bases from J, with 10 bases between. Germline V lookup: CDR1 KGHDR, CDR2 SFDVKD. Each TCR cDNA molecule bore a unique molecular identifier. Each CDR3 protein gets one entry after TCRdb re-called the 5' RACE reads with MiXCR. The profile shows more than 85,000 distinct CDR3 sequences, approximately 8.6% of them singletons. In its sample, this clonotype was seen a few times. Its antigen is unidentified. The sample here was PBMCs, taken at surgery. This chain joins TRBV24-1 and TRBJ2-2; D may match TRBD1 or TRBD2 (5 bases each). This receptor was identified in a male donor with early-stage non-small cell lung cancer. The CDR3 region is CATSRGQDTGELFF. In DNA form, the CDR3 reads TGTGCCACCAGTCGGGGCCAGGACACCGGGGAGCTGTTTTTT.